This T cell receptor (beta chain) emerged from a study of blood T cell repertoires in COVID-19. Profiled with immunoSEQ multiplex PCR; TCRdb holds only in-frame clones, not every one. The data contain around 23,000 clones, around 70% of them singletons. V dropped 3 bases and J dropped 12; count of bases not matched to a gene: 11. The CDR3 totals 14 residues. From germline, CDR1 is LNHDA and CDR2 SQIVND (reference sequence). The gene calls are TRBV19 and TRBJ1-5; TRBD1 matches 7 bases. The receptor comes from a woman over 75 with acute or convalescent COVID-19. What was sequenced was peripheral blood. For the CDR3, the DNA is TGTGCCAGTAGTATCACCGCGACAGGGAGCCTCCAGCATTTT. Amino acid sequence: CASSITATGSLQHF. The full variable domain, completed using reference TRBV19 and TRBJ1-5, is DGGITQSPKYLFRKEGQNVTLSCEQNLNHDAMYWYRQDPGQGLRLIYYSQIVNDFQKGDIAEGYSVSREKKESFPLTVTSAQKNPTAFYLCASSITATGSLQHFGDGTRLSIL.